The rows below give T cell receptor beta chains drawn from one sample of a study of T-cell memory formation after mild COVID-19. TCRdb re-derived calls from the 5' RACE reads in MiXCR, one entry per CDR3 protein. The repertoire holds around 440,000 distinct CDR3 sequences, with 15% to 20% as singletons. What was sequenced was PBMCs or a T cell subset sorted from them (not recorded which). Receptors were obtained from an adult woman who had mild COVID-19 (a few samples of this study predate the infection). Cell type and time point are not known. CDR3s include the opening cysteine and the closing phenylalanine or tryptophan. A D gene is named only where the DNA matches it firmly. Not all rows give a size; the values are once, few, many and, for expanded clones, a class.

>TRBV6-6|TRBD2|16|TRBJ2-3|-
CASSYSGTRSTDTQYF
TGTGCCAGCAGTTATTCCGGGACTAGGAGCACAGATACGCAGTATTTT
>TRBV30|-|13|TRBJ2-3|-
CAWSNLSTDTQYF
TGTGCCTGGAGTAACCTAAGCACAGATACGCAGTATTTT
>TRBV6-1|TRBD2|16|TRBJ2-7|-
CASSGLAGVLFGEQYF
TGTGCCAGCAGTGGACTAGCGGGAGTTCTTTTTGGGGAGCAGTACTTC
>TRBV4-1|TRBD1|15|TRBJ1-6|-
CASSQGRDRGSPLHF
TGCGCCAGCAGCCAAGGTCGCGACAGGGGATCACCCCTCCACTTT
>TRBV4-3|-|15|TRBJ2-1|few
CASSHPRTRANEQFF
TGCGCCAGCAGCCACCCGAGGACCAGGGCCAATGAGCAGTTCTTC
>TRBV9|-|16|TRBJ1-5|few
CASSVSPELGNQPQHF
TGTGCCAGCAGCGTATCCCCAGAACTCGGCAATCAGCCCCAGCATTTT
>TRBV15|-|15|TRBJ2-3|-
CATSRDRGYTDTQYF
TGTGCCACCAGCAGAGATCGGGGCTACACAGATACGCAGTATTTT
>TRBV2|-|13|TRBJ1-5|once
CASRTVGWQPQHF
TGTGCCAGCAGGACAGTAGGATGGCAGCCCCAGCATTTT
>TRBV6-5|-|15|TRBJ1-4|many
CASRTRVGANEKLFF
TGTGCCAGCAGGACCCGGGTCGGGGCTAATGAAAAACTGTTTTTT
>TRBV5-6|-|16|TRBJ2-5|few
CASSSRASGLQETQYF
TGTGCCAGCAGCAGCCGAGCCAGTGGGCTCCAAGAGACCCAGTACTTC
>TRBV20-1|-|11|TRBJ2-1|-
CSASFPREQFF
TGCAGTGCTAGCTTTCCTAGGGAGCAGTTCTTC
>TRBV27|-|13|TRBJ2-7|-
CASSLRQLGEQYF
TGTGCCAGCAGTTTAAGGCAACTTGGCGAGCAGTACTTC
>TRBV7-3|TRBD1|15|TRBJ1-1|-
CASSPDRGPNTEAFF
TGTGCCAGCAGCCCCGACAGGGGGCCGAACACTGAAGCTTTCTTT
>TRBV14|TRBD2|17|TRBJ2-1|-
CASSQGLATTHYNEQFF
TGTGCCAGCAGCCAAGGACTAGCGACGACACATTACAATGAGCAGTTCTTC
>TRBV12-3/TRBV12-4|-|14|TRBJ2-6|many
CASKAVPGANVLTF
TGTGCCAGCAAAGCGGTCCCTGGGGCCAACGTCCTGACTTTC
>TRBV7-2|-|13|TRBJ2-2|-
CASRGSSSGELFF
TGTGCCAGCAGGGGGAGTTCCTCCGGGGAGCTGTTTTTT
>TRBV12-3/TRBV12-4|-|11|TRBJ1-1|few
CASNFRDEAFF
TGTGCCAGCAACTTTAGGGATGAAGCTTTCTTT
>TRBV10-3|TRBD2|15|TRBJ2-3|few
CAISELREQTDTQYF
TGTGCCATCAGTGAGTTGCGGGAGCAGACAGATACGCAGTATTTT
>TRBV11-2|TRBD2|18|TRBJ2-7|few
CASSASGTSGRGEREQYF
TGTGCCAGCAGCGCGTCCGGGACTAGCGGGAGGGGGGAACGCGAGCAGTACTTC
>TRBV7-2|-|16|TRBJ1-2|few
CASSQSRGGLSYGYTF
TGTGCCAGCAGCCAATCCCGGGGGGGGCTTAGCTATGGCTACACCTTC
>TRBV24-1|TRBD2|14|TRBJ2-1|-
CATSSSGGAHEQFF
TGTGCCACCAGTTCTAGCGGGGGGGCACATGAGCAGTTCTTC
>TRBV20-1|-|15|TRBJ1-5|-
CSARVREISNQPQHF
TGCAGTGCTAGAGTCCGGGAAATTAGCAATCAGCCCCAGCATTTT
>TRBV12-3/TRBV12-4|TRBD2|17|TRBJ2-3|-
CASSLAGLAGVWDTQYF
TGTGCCAGCAGTTTAGCTGGACTAGCGGGAGTGTGGGATACGCAGTATTTT
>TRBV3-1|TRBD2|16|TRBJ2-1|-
CASSQGSGTNRNEQFF
TGTGCCAGCAGCCAAGGTTCCGGGACTAACCGTAATGAGCAGTTCTTC
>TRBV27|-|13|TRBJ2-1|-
CASSSRPYNEQFF
TGTGCCAGCAGTTCTAGGCCCTACAATGAGCAGTTCTTC
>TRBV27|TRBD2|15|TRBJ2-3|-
CASSSLAEGTDTQYF
TGTGCCAGCAGTTCACTAGCGGAGGGCACAGATACGCAGTATTTT
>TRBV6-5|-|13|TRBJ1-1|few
CASHRDPNTEAFF
TGTGCCAGCCACAGGGACCCGAACACTGAAGCTTTCTTT
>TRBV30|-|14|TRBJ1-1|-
CAWSAGTANTEAFF
TGTGCCTGGAGTGCCGGGACGGCGAACACTGAAGCTTTCTTT
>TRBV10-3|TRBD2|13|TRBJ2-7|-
CAISYSGRNEQYF
TGTGCCATCAGTTATAGCGGGAGAAACGAGCAGTACTTC
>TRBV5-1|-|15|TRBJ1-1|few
CASSLQAGEGTEAFF
TGCGCCAGCAGCTTGCAGGCAGGGGAAGGGACTGAAGCTTTCTTT
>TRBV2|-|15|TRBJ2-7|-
CASSEGEQRTYEQYF
TGTGCCAGCAGTGAAGGAGAACAGAGGACCTACGAGCAGTACTTC
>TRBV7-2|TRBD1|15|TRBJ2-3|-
CASSSSGTGLDTQYF
TGTGCCAGCAGCTCATCCGGGACAGGGTTAGATACGCAGTATTTT
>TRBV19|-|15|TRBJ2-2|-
CASSTVGTGTGELFF
TGTGCCAGTAGTACAGTCGGGACGGGCACCGGGGAGCTGTTTTTT
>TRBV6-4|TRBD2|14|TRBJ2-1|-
CATRLAGELGEQFF
TGTGCCACCCGACTAGCGGGAGAGCTAGGTGAGCAGTTCTTC
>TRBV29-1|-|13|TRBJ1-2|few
CSVLAGENYGYTF
TGCAGCGTTCTGGCAGGGGAGAACTATGGCTACACCTTC
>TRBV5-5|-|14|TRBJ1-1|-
CASSSLGGRTEAFF
TGTGCCAGCAGCTCCTTGGGGGGGCGGACTGAAGCTTTCTTT
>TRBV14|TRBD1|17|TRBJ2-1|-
CASSQEGWWTGRNEQFF
TGTGCCAGCAGCCAGGAAGGGTGGTGGACAGGGCGGAATGAGCAGTTCTTC
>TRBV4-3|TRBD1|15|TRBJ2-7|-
CASSQASGQGYEQYF
TGCGCCAGCAGCCAAGCCTCGGGACAGGGCTACGAGCAGTACTTC
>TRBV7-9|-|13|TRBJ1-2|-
CASTWGGTEGYTF
TGTGCCAGCACCTGGGGGGGAACGGAAGGCTACACCTTC
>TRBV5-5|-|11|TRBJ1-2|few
CASSLGQPLSF
TGTGCCAGCAGCTTGGGGCAGCCGCTATCCTTC
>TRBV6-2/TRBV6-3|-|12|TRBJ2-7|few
CASRELGGEQYF
TGTGCCAGCAGGGAGCTGGGCGGCGAGCAGTACTTC
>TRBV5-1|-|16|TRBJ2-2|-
CASSLTGRPNTGELFF
TGCGCCAGCAGCTTGACCGGCAGGCCGAACACCGGGGAGCTGTTTTTT
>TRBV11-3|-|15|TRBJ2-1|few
CASSRASARMGEQFF
TGTGCCAGCAGCCGAGCTAGTGCCAGGATGGGTGAGCAGTTCTTC
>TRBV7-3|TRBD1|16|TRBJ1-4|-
CASSPGTGATNEKLFF
TGTGCCAGCAGCCCGGGGACAGGAGCAACTAATGAAAAACTGTTTTTT
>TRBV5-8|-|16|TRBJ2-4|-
CASSLVGYLAKNIQYF
TGTGCCAGCAGCTTGGTAGGCTACCTAGCCAAAAACATTCAGTACTTC